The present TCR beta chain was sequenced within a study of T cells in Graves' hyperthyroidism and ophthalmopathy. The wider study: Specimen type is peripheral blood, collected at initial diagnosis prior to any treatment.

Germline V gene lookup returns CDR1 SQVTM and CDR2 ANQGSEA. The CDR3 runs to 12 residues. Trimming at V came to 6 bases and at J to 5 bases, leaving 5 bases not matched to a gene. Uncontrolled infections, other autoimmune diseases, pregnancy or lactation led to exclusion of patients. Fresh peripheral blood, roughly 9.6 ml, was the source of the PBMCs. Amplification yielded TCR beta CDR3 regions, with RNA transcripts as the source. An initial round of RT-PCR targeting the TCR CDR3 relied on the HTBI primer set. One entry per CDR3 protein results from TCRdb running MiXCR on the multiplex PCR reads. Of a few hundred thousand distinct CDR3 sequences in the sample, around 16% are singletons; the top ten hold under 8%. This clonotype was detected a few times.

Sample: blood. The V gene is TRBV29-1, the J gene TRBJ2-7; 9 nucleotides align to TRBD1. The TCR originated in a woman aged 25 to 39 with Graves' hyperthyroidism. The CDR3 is CSVIQGADEQYF. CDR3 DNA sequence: TGCAGCGTGATACAGGGGGCGGACGAGCAGTACTTC.